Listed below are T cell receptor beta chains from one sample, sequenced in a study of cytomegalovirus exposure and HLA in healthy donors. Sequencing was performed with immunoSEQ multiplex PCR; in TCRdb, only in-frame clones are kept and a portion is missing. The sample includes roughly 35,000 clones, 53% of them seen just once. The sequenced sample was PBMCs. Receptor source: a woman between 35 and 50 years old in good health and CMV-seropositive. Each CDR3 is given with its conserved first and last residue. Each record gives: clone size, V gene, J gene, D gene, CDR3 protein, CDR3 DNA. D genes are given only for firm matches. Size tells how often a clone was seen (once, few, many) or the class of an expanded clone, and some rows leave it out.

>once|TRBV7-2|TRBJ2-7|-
CASSFKQDYSYEQYF
TGTGCCAGCAGCTTTAAACAGGACTACTCCTACGAGCAGTACTTC
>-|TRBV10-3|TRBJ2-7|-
CAISDQETGNYEQYF
TGTGCCATCAGCGATCAAGAGACAGGAAACTACGAGCAGTACTTC
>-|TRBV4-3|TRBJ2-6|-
CASSLRESGGSGANVLTF
TGCGCCAGCAGCCTCCGGGAGAGTGGAGGGTCTGGGGCCAACGTCCTGACTTTC
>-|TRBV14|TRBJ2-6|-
CASSPLVTTAGANVLTF
TGTGCCAGCAGCCCCCTAGTAACGACTGCAGGGGCCAACGTCCTGACTTTC
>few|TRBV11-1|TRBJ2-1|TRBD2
CASSPDRFGGNEQFF
TGTGCCAGCAGCCCGGACCGTTTCGGGGGGAATGAGCAGTTCTTC
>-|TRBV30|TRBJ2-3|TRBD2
CAWSLLAGGSDTQYF
TGTGCCTGGAGCCTGCTAGCGGGGGGGTCAGATACGCAGTATTTT
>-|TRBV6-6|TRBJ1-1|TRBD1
CASIGQGGTEAFF
TGTGCCAGCATAGGACAGGGAGGTACTGAAGCTTTCTTT
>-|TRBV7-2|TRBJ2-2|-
CASSFHRATGELFF
TGTGCCAGCAGCTTCCACAGGGCCACCGGGGAGCTGTTTTTT
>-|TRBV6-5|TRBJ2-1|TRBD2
CASSRTSGDNEQFF
TGTGCCAGCAGTCGGACTAGCGGGGACAATGAGCAGTTCTTC
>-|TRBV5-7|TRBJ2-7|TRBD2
CASRIGLAGNTYEQYF
TGTGCCAGCAGGATAGGACTAGCGGGGAACACCTACGAGCAGTACTTC
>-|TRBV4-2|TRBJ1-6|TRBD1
CASSQMRSTGQEASPLHF
TGTGCCAGCAGCCAAATGCGCTCCACGGGACAGGAAGCTTCACCCCTCCACTTT
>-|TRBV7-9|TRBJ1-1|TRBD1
CASSLGRTGAIFNTEAFF
TGTGCCAGCAGCTTAGGGCGGACAGGGGCCATCTTCAACACTGAAGCTTTCTTT
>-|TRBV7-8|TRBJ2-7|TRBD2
CASSQGWASGVDEQYF
TGTGCCAGCAGCCAAGGGTGGGCTAGCGGGGTTGACGAGCAGTACTTC
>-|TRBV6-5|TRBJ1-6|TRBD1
CASRDRDSYNSPLHF
TGTGCCAGCAGAGACCGGGACAGTTATAATTCACCCCTCCACTTT
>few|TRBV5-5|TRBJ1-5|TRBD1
CASSLLGRTGLQPQHF
TGTGCCAGCAGCTTGTTGGGGAGGACAGGGCTTCAGCCCCAGCATTTT
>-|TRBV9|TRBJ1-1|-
CASSVGGRTEAFF
TGTGCCAGCAGCGTAGGGGGGCGTACTGAAGCTTTCTTT
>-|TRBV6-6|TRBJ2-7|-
CASRSDSFSYEQYF
TGTGCCAGCAGGTCGGACAGTTTCTCCTACGAGCAGTACTTC
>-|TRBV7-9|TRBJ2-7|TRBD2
CSSSLSWTSGTQYF
TGTTCCAGCAGCTTATCCTGGACTAGCGGGACGCAGTACTTC
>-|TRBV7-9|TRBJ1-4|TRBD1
CASSIRGTVNEKLFF
TGTGCCAGCAGCATAAGGGGGACAGTTAATGAAAAACTGTTTTTT
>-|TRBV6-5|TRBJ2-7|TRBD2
CASSKGLGAYEQYF
TGTGCCAGCAGTAAGGGACTAGGAGCCTACGAGCAGTACTTC
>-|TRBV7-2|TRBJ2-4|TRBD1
CASSRQGANIQYF
TGTGCCAGCAGCCGACAGGGGGCAAACATTCAGTACTTC
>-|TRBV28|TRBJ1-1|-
CASSLDGYSMNTEAFF
TGTGCCAGCAGCCTCGACGGATACAGCATGAACACTGAAGCTTTCTTT